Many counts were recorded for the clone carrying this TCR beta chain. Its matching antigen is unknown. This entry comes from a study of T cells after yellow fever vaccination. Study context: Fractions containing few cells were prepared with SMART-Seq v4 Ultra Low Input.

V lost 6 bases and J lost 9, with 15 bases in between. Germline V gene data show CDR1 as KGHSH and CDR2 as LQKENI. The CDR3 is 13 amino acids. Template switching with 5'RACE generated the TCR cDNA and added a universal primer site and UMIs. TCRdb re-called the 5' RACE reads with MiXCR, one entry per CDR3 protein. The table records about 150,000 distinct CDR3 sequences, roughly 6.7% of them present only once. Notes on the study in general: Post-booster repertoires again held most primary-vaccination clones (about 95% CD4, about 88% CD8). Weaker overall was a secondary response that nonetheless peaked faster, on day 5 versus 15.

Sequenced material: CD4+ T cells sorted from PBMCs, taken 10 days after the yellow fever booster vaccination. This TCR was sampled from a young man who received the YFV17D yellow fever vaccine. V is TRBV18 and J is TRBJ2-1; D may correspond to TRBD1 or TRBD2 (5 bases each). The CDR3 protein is CASSDGGHGEQFF. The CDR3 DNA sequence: TGTGCCAGCTCCGACGGAGGACACGGTGAGCAGTTCTTC.